This is a list of T cell receptor beta chains from one sample in a study of OX40 agonist ivuxolimab in advanced cancers. Libraries were prepared by immunoSEQ multiplex PCR; TCRdb keeps only in-frame clonotypes and omits some of them. The sample has 65,000 to 70,000 clones, 90% seen once. The sample here was CD4+ or CD8+ T cells sorted from blood, taken in a trial of the OX40 agonist ivuxolimab. These receptors all come from an adult with an advanced solid tumor such as melanoma, head and neck, liver or kidney cancer. Each CDR3 is given with its conserved first and last residue. The D gene is left open where the match is weak. Clone size, where shown, is once, few, many, or a class for clones that have expanded.

-	TRBV5-1	13	-	CASSLGQVDTQYF
-	TRBV4-3	13	-	CASSQSQEDGYTF
-	TRBV7-2	13	TRBD1	CASRTGGQSGYTF
-	TRBV28	15	TRBD2	CASLRSAGVYGELFF
-	TRBV29-1	11	-	CSGGRGNEQYF
-	TRBV5-1	14	-	CASSPGQVEETQYF
-	TRBV30	13	-	CAWSSPGVQPQHF
few	TRBV5-5	15	-	CASSPDSRSGNTIYF
-	TRBV11-2	14	TRBD2	CASSPAGMGDTQYF
once	TRBV7-9	13	-	CASSSYPNYGYTF
-	TRBV28	15	TRBD1	CASWWTGRAPGELFF
once	TRBV18	14	-	CASSPLAGDNEQFF
-	TRBV5-1	14	-	CASSFTRGTGELFF
medium-sized	TRBV15	14	-	CATSRGLYTDTQYF
-	TRBV11-3	14	TRBD2	CASSLALAAYEQYF
-	TRBV18	15	-	CASSPRVSGDTEAFF
-	TRBV20-1	11	-	CSVQFTGELFF
-	TRBV12-5	13	TRBD2	CASGLGGGETQYF
-	TRBV19	14	-	CASSKPGEKETQYF
-	TRBV5-1	15	TRBD2	CASSLAGVDFDEQFF
once	TRBV7-2	12	-	CASGKRDYGYTF
-	TRBV20-1	11	TRBD1	CSAGQGYTIYF
-	TRBV28	15	-	CASLRAGRSNQPQHF
once	TRBV5-6	17	-	CASSPPWGGRGDYEQYF
-	TRBV28	16	TRBD1	CASSPTGTGVLYGYTF
-	TRBV11-2	12	TRBD1	CASSRRGQPQHF
-	TRBV18	15	TRBD1	CASSPYQGAADTQYF
-	TRBV29-1	16	TRBD2	CSVPLPTSGRYNEQFF
-	TRBV30	14	TRBD2	CACTGTSGLYEQYF
once	TRBV4-2	16	-	CASSQGQRANTGELFF